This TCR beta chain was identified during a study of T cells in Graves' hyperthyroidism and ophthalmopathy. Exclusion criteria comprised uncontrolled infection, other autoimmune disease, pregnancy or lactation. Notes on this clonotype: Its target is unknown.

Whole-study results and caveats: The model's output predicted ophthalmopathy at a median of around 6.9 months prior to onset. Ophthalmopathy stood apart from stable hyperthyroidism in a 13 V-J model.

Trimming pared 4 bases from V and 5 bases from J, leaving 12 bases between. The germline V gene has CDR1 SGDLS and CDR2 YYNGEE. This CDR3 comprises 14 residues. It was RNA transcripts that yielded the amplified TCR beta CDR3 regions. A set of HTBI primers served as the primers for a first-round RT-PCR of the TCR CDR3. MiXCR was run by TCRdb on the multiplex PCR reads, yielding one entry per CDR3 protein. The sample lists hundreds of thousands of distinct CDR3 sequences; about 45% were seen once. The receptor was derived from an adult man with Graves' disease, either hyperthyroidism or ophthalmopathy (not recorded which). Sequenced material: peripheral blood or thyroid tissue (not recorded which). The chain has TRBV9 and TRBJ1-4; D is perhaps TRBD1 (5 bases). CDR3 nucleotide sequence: TGTGCCAGCAGCCCTGGCAGGGTGAATGAAAAACTGTTTTTT. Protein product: CASSPGRVNEKLFF. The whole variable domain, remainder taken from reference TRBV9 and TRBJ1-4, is DSGVTQTPKHLITATGQRVTLRCSPRSGDLSVYWYQQSLDQGLQFLIQYYNGEERAKGNILERFSAQQFPDLHSELNLSSLELGDSALYFCASSPGRVNEKLFFGSGTQLSVL.